This T cell receptor beta chain was sequenced in a study of blood T cell repertoires in COVID-19. Study background: Acute and convalescent COVID-19 specimens originated in the United States, Italy and Spain. The cDNA or gDNA used as material had been derived from T cells, B-cell-depleted T cells, or PBMCs.

Original processing methods: Reference gene primer amplification yielded estimated nucleated cell counts. Repertoires were generated with immunoSEQ multiplex PCR, while TCRdb's copy carries only in-frame clones and drops some. Clone size and V and J calls were adopted from that table, with D and trimming inferred from the DNA. The sample includes 90,000 to 140,000 clones, 81% of them seen just once. Sample: peripheral blood. The clonotype was recovered from a man of 80 years or more with acute or convalescent COVID-19.

CDR3: CATSVRQVDQPQHF. The CDR3 DNA follows: TGTGCCACCAGTGTTAGACAGGTTGATCAGCCCCAGCATTTT. The V call is TRBV24-1, the J call TRBJ1-5, with D possibly TRBD1 on 6 matching bases. The length of the CDR3 is 14 residues. Germline CDR1 reads KGHDR; CDR2 reads SFDVKD. V lost 5 bases and J 5 bases, leaving 12 bases between the germline ends.